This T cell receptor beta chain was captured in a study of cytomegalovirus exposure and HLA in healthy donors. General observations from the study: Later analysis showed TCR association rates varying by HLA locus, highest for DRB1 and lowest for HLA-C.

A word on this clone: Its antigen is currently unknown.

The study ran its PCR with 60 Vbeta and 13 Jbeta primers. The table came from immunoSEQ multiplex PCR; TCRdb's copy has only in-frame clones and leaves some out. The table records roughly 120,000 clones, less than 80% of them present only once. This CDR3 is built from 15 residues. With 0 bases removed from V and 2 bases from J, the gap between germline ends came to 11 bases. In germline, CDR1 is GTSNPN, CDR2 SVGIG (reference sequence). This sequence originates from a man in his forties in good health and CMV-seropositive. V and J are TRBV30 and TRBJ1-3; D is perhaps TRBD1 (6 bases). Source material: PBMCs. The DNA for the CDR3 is TGTGCCTGGAGTGTAGGGGGGGCGGCTGGAAACACCATATATTTT. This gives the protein CAWSVGGAAGNTIYF.